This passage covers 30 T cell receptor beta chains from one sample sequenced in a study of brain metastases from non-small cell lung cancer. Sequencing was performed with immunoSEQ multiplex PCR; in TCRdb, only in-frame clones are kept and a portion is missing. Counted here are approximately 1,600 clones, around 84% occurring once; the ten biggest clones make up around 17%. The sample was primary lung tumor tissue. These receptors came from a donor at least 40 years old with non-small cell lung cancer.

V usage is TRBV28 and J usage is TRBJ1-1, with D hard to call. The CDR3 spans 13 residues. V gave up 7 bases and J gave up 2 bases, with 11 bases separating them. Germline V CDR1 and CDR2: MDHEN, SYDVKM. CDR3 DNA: TGTGCCAGCAATTCTAGGGATAACACTGAAGCTTTCTTT. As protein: CASNSRDNTEAFF.

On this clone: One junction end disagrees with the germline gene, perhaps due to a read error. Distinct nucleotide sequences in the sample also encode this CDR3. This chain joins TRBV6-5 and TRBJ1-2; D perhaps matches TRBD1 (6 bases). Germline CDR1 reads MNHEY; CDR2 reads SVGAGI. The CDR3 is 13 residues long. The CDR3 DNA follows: TGTGCCAGCACTAGGACAGTGGGCTATGGTTACACCTTC. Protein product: CASTRTVGYGYTF.

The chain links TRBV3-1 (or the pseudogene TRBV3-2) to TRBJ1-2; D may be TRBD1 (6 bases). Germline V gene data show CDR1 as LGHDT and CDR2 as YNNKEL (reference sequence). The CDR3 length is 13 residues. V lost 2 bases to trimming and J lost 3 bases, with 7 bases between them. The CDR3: CASSQTGHYGYTF. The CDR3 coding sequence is TGTGCCAGCAGCCAAACAGGGCACTATGGCTACACCTTC.

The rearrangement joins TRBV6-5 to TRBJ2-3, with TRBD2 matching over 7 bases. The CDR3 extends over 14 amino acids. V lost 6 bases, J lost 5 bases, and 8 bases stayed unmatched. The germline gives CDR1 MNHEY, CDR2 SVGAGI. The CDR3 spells CASRRLAGEDTQYF. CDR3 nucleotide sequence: TGTGCCAGCAGGAGACTAGCAGGTGAAGATACGCAGTATTTT.

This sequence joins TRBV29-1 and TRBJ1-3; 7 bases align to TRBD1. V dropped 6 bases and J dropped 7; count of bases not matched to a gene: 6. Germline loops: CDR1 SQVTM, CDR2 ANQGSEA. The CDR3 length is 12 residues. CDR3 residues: CSVTRGPNTIYF. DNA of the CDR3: TGCAGCGTCACGAGGGGGCCGAACACCATATATTTT.

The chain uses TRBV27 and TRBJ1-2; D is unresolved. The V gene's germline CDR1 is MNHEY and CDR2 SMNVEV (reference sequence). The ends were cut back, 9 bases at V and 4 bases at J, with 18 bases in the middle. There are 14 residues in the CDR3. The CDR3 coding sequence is TGTGCCAGTGCCTCAGACGCAGACATCTATGGCTACACCTTC. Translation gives CASASDADIYGYTF.

The CDR3 sequence is CASSLARNLLSPLHF. The CDR3 nucleotides are TGCGCCAGCAGCTTGGCCAGGAATCTTCTGTCACCCCTCCACTTT. The genes are TRBV5-1 and TRBJ1-6; D gene ambiguous. V lost 0 bases to trimming and J lost 10 bases, with 14 bases between them. The CDR3 contains 15 residues. Germline loops: CDR1 SGHRS, CDR2 YFSETQ. The complete variable domain, with remaining parts taken from reference TRBV5-1 and TRBJ1-6, reads KAGVTQTPRYLIKTRGQQVTLSCSPISGHRSVSWYQQTPGQGLQFLFEYFSETQRNKGNFPGRFSGRQFSNSRSEMNVSTLELGDSALYLCASSLARNLLSPLHFGNGTRLTVT.

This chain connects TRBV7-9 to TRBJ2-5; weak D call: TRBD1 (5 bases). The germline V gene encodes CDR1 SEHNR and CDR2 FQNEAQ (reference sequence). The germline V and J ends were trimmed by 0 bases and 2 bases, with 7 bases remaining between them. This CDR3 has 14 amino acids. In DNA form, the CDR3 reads TGTGCCAGCAGCTTAGCACGGACACAAGAGACCCAGTACTTC. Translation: CASSLARTQETQYF.

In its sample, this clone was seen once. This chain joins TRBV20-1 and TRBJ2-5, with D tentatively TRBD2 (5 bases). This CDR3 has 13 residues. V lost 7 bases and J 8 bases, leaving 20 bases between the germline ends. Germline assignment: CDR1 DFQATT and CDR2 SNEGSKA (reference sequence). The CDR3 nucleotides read TGCAGTGTTAGTATGTTGACTACCCCAACCCAGTACTTC. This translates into CSVSMLTTPTQYF.

The CDR3 loop is CASSVGGANYGYTF. CDR3 DNA sequence: TGTGCCAGCAGCGTAGGAGGGGCCAACTATGGCTACACCTTC. The chain couples TRBV9 to TRBJ1-2; D is possibly TRBD1 (5 bases). CDR1 and CDR2 (germline): SGDLS, YYNGEE. V dropped 0 bases and J dropped 2 bases, with 8 bases sitting between them. The CDR3 runs 14 residues. Supplemented by reference TRBV9 and TRBJ1-2, the full variable domain reads DSGVTQTPKHLITATGQRVTLRCSPRSGDLSVYWYQQSLDQGLQFLIQYYNGEERAKGNILERFSAQQFPDLHSELNLSSLELGDSALYFCASSVGGANYGYTFGSGTRLTVV.

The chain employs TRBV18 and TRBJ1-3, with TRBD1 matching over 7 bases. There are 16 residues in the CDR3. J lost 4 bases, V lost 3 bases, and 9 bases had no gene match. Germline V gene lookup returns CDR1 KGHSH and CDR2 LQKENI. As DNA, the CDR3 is TGTGCCAGCTCACCCTCAATCCCAGGGGGAGGAAACACCATATATTTT. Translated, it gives CASSPSIPGGGNTIYF.

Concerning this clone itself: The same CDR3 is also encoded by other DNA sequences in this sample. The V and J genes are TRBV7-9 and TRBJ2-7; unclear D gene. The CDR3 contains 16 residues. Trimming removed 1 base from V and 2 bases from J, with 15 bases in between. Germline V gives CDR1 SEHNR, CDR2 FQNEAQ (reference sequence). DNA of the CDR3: TGTGCCAGCAGCTTAGAAGGTAGTTCCAGGCCCTACGAGCAGTACTTC. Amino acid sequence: CASSLEGSSRPYEQYF.

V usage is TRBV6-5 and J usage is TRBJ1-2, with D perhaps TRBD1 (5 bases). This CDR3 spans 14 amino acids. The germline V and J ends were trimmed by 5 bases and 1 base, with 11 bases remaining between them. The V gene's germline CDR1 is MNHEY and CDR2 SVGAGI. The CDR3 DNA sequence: TGTGCCAGCAGTACGACAGAGTTTAACTATGGCTACACCTTC. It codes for CASSTTEFNYGYTF.

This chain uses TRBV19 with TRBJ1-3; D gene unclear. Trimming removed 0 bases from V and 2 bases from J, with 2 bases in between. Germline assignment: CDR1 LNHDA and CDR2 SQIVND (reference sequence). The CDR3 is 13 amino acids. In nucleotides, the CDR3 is TGTGCCAGTAGTATAGATCCTGGAAACACCATATATTTT. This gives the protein CASSIDPGNTIYF.

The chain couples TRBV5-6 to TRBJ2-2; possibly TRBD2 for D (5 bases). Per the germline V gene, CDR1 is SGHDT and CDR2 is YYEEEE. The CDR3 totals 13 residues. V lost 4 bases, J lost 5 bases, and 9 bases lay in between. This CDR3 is CASSGLFTGELFF. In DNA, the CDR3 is TGTGCCAGCAGCGGACTGTTTACCGGGGAGCTGTTTTTT.

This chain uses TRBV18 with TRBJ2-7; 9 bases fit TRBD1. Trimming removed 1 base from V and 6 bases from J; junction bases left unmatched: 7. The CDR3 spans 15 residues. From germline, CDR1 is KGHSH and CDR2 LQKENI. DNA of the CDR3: TGTGCCAGCTCACCACGGACAGGGACAGGGAGCGAGCAGTACTTC. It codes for CASSPRTGTGSEQYF.

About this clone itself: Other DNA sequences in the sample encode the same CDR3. For the CDR3, the DNA is TGTGCCAGCAGGGCCGGGACAACCTCTGGAAACACCATATATTTT. It is translated as CASRAGTTSGNTIYF. The chain joins TRBV27 to TRBJ1-3; possible D gene TRBD1, 6 bases. The CDR3 runs to 15 residues. The V and J ends lost 6 bases and 0 bases respectively, with 12 bases between them. CDR1 is MNHEY and CDR2 is SMNVEV in the germline V gene (reference sequence).

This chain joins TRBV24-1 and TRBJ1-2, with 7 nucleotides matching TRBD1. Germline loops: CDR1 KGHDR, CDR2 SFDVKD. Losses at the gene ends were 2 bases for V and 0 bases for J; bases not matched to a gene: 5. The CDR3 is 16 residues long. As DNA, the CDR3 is TGTGCCACCAGTGATTCACCAGGGGGTCCTAACTATGGCTACACCTTC. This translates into CATSDSPGGPNYGYTF.

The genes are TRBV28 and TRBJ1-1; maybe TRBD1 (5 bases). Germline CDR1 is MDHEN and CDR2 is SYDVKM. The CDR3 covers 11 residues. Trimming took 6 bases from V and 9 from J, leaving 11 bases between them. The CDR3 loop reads CASSSSGKAFF. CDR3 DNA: TGTGCCAGCAGCTCCTCAGGGAAAGCTTTCTTT.

CDR3 amino acids: CASSFLAGGGTDTQYF. CDR3 DNA sequence: TGTGCCAGCAGCTTCTTAGCGGGAGGAGGCACAGATACGCAGTATTTT. The V and J genes are TRBV7-2 and TRBJ2-3; 10 nucleotides agree with TRBD2. Per germline, CDR1 SGHTA and CDR2 FQGNSA. V trimming: 3 bases; J trimming: 1 base; junction bases outside the gene matches: 4. CDR3 size: 16 residues.

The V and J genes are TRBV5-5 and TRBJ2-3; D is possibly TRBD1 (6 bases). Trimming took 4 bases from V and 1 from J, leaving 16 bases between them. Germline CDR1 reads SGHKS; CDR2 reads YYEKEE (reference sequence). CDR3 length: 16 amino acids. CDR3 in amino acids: CASSLMTGRGTDTQYF. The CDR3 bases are TGTGCCAGCAGCCTAATGACAGGTCGGGGCACAGATACGCAGTATTTT.

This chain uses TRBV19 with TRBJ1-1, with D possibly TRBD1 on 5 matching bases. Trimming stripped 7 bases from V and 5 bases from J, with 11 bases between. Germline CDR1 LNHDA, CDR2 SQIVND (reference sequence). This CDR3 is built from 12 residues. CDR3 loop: CASTMRGTEAFF. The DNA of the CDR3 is TGTGCCAGTACCATGCGGGGGACTGAAGCTTTCTTT.

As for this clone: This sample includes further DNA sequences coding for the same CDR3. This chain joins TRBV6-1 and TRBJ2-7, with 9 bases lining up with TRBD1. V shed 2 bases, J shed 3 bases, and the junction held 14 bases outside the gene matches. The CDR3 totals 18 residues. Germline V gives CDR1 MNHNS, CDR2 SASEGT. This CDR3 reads CASSERDRVLSGLYEQYF. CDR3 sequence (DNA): TGTGCCAGCAGTGAACGGGACAGGGTGCTGTCCGGCCTCTACGAGCAGTACTTC.

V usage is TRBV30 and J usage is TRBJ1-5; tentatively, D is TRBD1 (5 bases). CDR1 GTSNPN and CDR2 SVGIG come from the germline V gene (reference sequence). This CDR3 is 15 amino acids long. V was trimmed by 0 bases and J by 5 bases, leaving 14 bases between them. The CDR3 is CAWSVKLGDYQPQHF. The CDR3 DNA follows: TGTGCCTGGAGTGTAAAGCTGGGGGACTATCAGCCCCAGCATTTT.

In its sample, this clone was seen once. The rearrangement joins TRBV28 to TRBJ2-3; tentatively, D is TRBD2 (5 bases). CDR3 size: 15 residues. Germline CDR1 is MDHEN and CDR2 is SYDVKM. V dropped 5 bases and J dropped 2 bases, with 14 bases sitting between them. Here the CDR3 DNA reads TGTGCCAGCAGTCGGGATAACCTGGCCACAGATACGCAGTATTTT. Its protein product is CASSRDNLATDTQYF.

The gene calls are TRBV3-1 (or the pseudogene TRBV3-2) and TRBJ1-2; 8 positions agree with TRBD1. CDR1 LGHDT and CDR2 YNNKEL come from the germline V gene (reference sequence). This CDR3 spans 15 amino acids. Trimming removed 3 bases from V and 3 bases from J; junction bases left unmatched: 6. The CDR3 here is CASSQRTGRHYGYTF. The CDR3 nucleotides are TGTGCCAGCAGCCAGAGGACAGGGAGACACTATGGCTACACCTTC.

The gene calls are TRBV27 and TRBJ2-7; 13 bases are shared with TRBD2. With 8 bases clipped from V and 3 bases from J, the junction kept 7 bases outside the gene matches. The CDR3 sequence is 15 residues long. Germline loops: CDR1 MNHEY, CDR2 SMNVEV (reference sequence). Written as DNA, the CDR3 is TGTGCCAGCTTCAGACTAGCGGGGGGTAACTACGAGCAGTACTTC. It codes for CASFRLAGGNYEQYF.

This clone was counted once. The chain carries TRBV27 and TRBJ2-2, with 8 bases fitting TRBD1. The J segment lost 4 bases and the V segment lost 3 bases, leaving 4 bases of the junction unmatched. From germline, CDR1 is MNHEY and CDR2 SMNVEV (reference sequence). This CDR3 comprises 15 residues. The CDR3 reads CASSFGQGITGELFF. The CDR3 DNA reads TGTGCCAGCAGTTTTGGACAGGGAATCACCGGGGAGCTGTTTTTT.

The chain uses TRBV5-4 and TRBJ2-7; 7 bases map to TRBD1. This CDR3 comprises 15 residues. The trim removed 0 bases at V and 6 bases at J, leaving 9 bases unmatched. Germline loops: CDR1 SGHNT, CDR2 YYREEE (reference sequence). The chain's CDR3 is CASSLVTGRRGEQYF. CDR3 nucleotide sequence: TGTGCCAGCAGCTTGGTGACAGGGCGCCGTGGCGAGCAGTACTTC.

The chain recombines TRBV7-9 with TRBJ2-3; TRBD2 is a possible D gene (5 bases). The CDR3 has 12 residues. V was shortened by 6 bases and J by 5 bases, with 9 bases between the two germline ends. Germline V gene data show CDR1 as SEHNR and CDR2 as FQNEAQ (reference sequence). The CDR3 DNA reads TGTGCCAGCAGGGAGGACGGAGATACGCAGTATTTT. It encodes CASREDGDTQYF.